This record looks at one T cell receptor beta chain sequence and its context. Its antigen is not known. The data originate from a study of beta chain features in type 1 diabetes. Overall study: The study found patients and healthy donors alike in age, gender and cell yields.

Study-wide findings and caveats: Patients with Type 1 diabetes showed moderately but significantly shorter TCRB CDR3s in all four CD4+ subsets.

Sort purity for all populations was recorded as exceeding 98%. Expressed TCRB transcripts got sequenced, as all isolated RNA was reverse transcribed. Some clones are missing from TCRdb's copy, which holds only in-frame ones; the method was immunoSEQ multiplex PCR. Here the sample spans roughly 300,000 clones, roughly an eighth being singletons. The CDR3 has 11 amino acids. Germline values: CDR1 MDHEN, CDR2 SYDVKM. Trimming took off 2 bases at V and 9 bases at J, with 6 bases between the two ends. The chain links TRBV28 to TRBJ2-3; weak D call: TRBD1 (5 bases). The receptor comes from a man younger than 40 with type 1 diabetes. The sample was naive CD4+ T cells from blood. The CDR3 bases are TGTGCCAGCAGTTTAACAGGCACGCAGTATTTT. Translating gives CASSLTGTQYF.